The 21 T cell receptor beta chains reported below all come from one sample, sequenced in a study of blood T cell repertoires in COVID-19. Repertoires were generated with immunoSEQ multiplex PCR, while TCRdb's copy carries only in-frame clones and drops some. The sample contains about 120,000 clones, 85% of which appear only once. Sequencing was done on a sample of peripheral blood. The source of these receptors is a woman older than 75 with acute or convalescent COVID-19.

J is TRBJ2-2 and V is TRBV25-1; possible D gene TRBD1, 6 bases. V lost 0 bases, J lost 7 bases, and 9 bases lay in between. The CDR3 is 14 residues long. Germline V CDR1 and CDR2: MGHDK, SYGVNS. The chain's CDR3 is CASSEYGTRGELFF. The CDR3 coding sequence is TGTGCCAGCAGTGAATACGGGACACGCGGGGAGCTGTTTTTT.

The genes are TRBV7-9 and TRBJ2-3; 7 nucleotides agree with TRBD1. The CDR3 covers 15 residues. Germline V gives CDR1 SEHNR, CDR2 FQNEAQ (reference sequence). Losses at the gene ends were 3 bases for V and 3 bases for J; bases not matched to a gene: 6. As DNA, the CDR3 is TGTGCCAGCAGCTTTCCGACAGGGTTAACAGATACGCAGTATTTT. It translates to CASSFPTGLTDTQYF.

The chain combines TRBV4-1 with TRBJ1-2, with 10 bases fitting TRBD1. The CDR3 has 16 residues. Germline assignment: CDR1 MGHRA and CDR2 YSYEKL. V was pared by 4 bases and J by 4 bases, with 9 bases of the junction left unmatched. DNA for the CDR3: TGCGCCAGCAGCCCCTTCCGGGACAGGGGTGGCTATGGCTACACCTTC. As protein: CASSPFRDRGGYGYTF.

The chain employs TRBV6-5 and TRBJ1-2; TRBD1 matches at 7 bases. The CDR3 sequence is 15 residues long. Germline V gene lookup returns CDR1 MNHEY and CDR2 SVGAGI. Trimming took 2 bases from V and 5 from J; bases not matched to a gene: 8. The CDR3: CASSYRSGTAYGYTF. The CDR3 nucleotides are TGTGCCAGCAGTTACAGGTCAGGGACAGCTTATGGCTACACCTTC.

The rearrangement joins TRBV7-3 to TRBJ1-3; D uncertain. CDR3 length: 15 amino acids. Germline CDR1 reads SGHTA; CDR2 reads FQGTGA. Trimming removed 0 bases from V and 2 bases from J, with 8 bases in between. The CDR3 region has the DNA TGTGCCAGCAGCTTAACTTCCGGGGCTGGAAACACCATATATTTT. This gives the protein CASSLTSGAGNTIYF. The whole variable domain, remainder taken from reference TRBV7-3 and TRBJ1-3, is GAGVSQTPSNKVTEKGKYVELRCDPISGHTALYWYRQSLGQGPEFLIYFQGTGAADDSGLPNDRFFAVRPEGSVSTLKIQRTERGDSAVYLCASSLTSGAGNTIYFGEGSWLTVV.

The chain is built from TRBV7-3 and TRBJ1-6; TRBD1 matches 8 bases. CDR1 is SGHTA and CDR2 is FQGTGA in the germline V gene. The CDR3 is 14 amino acids. The trim removed 5 bases at V and 9 bases at J, leaving 6 bases unmatched. Here the CDR3 reads CASSMGQVGSPLHF. DNA for the CDR3: TGTGCCAGCAGCATGGGACAGGTTGGTTCACCCCTCCACTTT.

The chain carries TRBV7-8 and TRBJ2-2, with a tentative D call TRBD2 (5 bases). Looked up from germline, CDR1 is SGHVS and CDR2 is FQNEAQ. V gave up 5 bases and J gave up 10 bases, with 17 bases separating them. This CDR3 is built from 14 residues. CDR3 nucleotide sequence: TGTGCCAGCAGCCCCCGTGAGGGCAGGCCGGAGCTGTTTTTT. It codes for CASSPREGRPELFF.

This chain connects TRBV27 to TRBJ1-5; D remains unclear. Trimming took 0 bases from V and 5 from J, leaving 8 bases between them. CDR3 length: 14 amino acids. Looked up from germline, CDR1 is MNHEY and CDR2 is SMNVEV (reference sequence). The CDR3 DNA sequence: TGTGCCAGCAGTTTATCCGGGAACGATCAGCCCCAGCATTTT. Amino acids: CASSLSGNDQPQHF.

The V and J genes are TRBV11-2 and TRBJ2-3; 7 positions match TRBD1. Germline V CDR1 and CDR2: SGHAT, FQNNGV. V was clipped by 6 bases and J by 3 bases; unmatched bases: 9. The CDR3 covers 15 residues. The CDR3 is CASSRIQGTTDTQYF. The CDR3 coding sequence is TGTGCCAGCAGTCGCATACAGGGGACAACAGATACGCAGTATTTT.

There are a few counts of this clone. The J gene is TRBJ1-2, the V gene TRBV27; 7 bases are shared with TRBD1. Germline V gene lookup returns CDR1 MNHEY and CDR2 SMNVEV (reference sequence). This CDR3 is built from 16 residues. The V and J ends lost 3 bases and 4 bases, in that order; junction bases with no gene match: 11. For the CDR3, the DNA is TGTGCCAGCAGTTTTCGCAATCCGGGACAGAGCTATGGCTACACCTTC. It translates to CASSFRNPGQSYGYTF.

The chain is built from TRBV6-6 and TRBJ1-1; D remains unclear. The germline V gene has CDR1 MNHNY and CDR2 SVGAGI (reference sequence). Trimming removed 2 bases at V and 4 bases at J, with 14 bases between. CDR3 length equals 15 residues. CDR3 region: CASSYLTRAGTEAFF. The CDR3 DNA sequence: TGTGCCAGCAGTTACCTCACGCGGGCCGGCACTGAAGCTTTCTTT.

The chain carries TRBV19 and TRBJ1-1; maybe TRBD1 (5 bases). Germline lookup yields CDR1 LNHDA and CDR2 SQIVND (reference sequence). The CDR3 runs 11 residues. V lost 7 bases and J lost 9, with 12 bases in between. As DNA, the CDR3 is TGTGCCAGTACCTTTAGGACAAAAGCTTTCTTT. Its translation is CASTFRTKAFF.

V is TRBV10-3 and J is TRBJ1-2, with 8 positions matching TRBD1. The CDR3 contains 14 residues. The J segment lost 4 bases and the V segment lost 2 bases, leaving 3 bases of the junction unmatched. Germline CDR1 and CDR2: ENHRY and SYGVKD. The CDR3 region is CAISEDRGPYGYTF. The CDR3 region has the DNA TGTGCCATCAGTGAGGACAGGGGTCCCTATGGCTACACCTTC.

The chain employs TRBV3-1 (or the pseudogene TRBV3-2) and TRBJ1-1; D unresolved. The CDR3 has 12 residues. Trimming left V 3 bases short and J 8 bases short, with 10 bases between. Looked up from germline, CDR1 is LGHDT and CDR2 is YNNKEL (reference sequence). For the CDR3, the DNA is TGTGCCAGCAGCCAGGAAAGGGAGGAAGCTTTCTTT. Protein sequence: CASSQEREEAFF.

The CDR3 here is CASSARTVRDGYTF. DNA for the CDR3: TGTGCCAGCAGCGCGAGGACAGTTAGGGATGGCTACACCTTC. The chain employs TRBV9 and TRBJ1-2; maybe TRBD1 (6 bases). Germline V lookup: CDR1 SGDLS, CDR2 YYNGEE. V was clipped by 3 bases and J by 6 bases, with 15 bases between them. The CDR3 contains 14 residues.

The chain couples TRBV5-4 to TRBJ1-2, with a tentative D call TRBD1 (5 bases). The CDR3 totals 13 residues. The V end lost 4 bases, the J end lost 6 bases, and 13 bases lay between the germline ends. The germline V gene has CDR1 SGHNT and CDR2 YYREEE (reference sequence). CDR3 DNA sequence: TGTGCCAGCAGCCCCGGCGGGGGTGATGGCTACACCTTC. This translates into CASSPGGGDGYTF.

J is TRBJ2-1 and V is TRBV3-1 (or the pseudogene TRBV3-2); 9 bases agree with TRBD2. This CDR3 spans 15 amino acids. Germline V CDR1 and CDR2: LGHDT, YNNKEL (reference sequence). With 4 bases clipped from V and 3 bases from J, the junction kept 4 bases outside the gene matches. CDR3 residues: CASSPSGGNYNEQFF. Written as DNA, the CDR3 is TGTGCCAGCAGCCCAAGCGGGGGGAACTACAATGAGCAGTTCTTC.

This chain uses TRBV9 with TRBJ1-1; D unclear. CDR3 length: 16 residues. The V end lost 5 bases, the J end lost 5 bases, and 22 bases lay between the germline ends. Germline V gives CDR1 SGDLS, CDR2 YYNGEE. The chain's CDR3 is CASRGESGLGETEAFF. The CDR3, as DNA: TGTGCCAGCAGGGGAGAATCCGGTTTAGGTGAGACTGAAGCTTTCTTT.

The V and J genes are TRBV24-1 and TRBJ2-5; 10 positions agree with TRBD2. Germline trimming cut 2 bases from V and 5 bases from J; bases unmatched to any gene: 7. Per germline, CDR1 KGHDR and CDR2 SFDVKD. CDR3 length equals 16 residues. CDR3 sequence reads: CATSDSASGGRETQYF. In nucleotides, the CDR3 is TGTGCCACCAGTGATTCCGCTAGCGGGGGAAGGGAGACCCAGTACTTC.

This sequence joins TRBV3-1 (or the pseudogene TRBV3-2) and TRBJ1-1, with D hard to call. This CDR3 has 16 amino acids. Trimming pared 2 bases from V and 4 bases from J, leaving 17 bases between. Germline loops: CDR1 LGHDT, CDR2 YNNKEL (reference sequence). The CDR3 region is CASSQSSLNRGTEAFF. In nucleotides, the CDR3 is TGTGCCAGCAGCCAATCTTCACTGAACCGGGGCACTGAAGCTTTCTTT.

V gene TRBV29-1 combines with J gene TRBJ1-4; 10 bases fit TRBD1. V shed 6 bases and J 8 bases; nucleotides not matched to a gene: 9. CDR1 is SQVTM and CDR2 is ANQGSEA in the germline V gene. CDR3 length: 14 amino acids. Here the CDR3 reads CSVKTGTGAEKLFF. For the CDR3, the DNA is TGCAGCGTGAAGACCGGGACAGGGGCCGAAAAACTGTTTTTT.